What follows are 25 T cell receptor beta chains derived from one specimen sequenced in a study of control samples from healthy donors and cancer patients (dated by TCRdb to the early 2020s). Library creation used the immunoSEQ multiplex PCR assay. The immuneACCESS repertoire file appears here via TCRdb, limited to in-frame rearrangements. These files lack a portion of the clones; in checked studies, under half of the deficit traces to unresolved V genes, and the cause of the others is not known. This sample lists more than 100,000 clones; approximately 90% were detected once. The ten largest clones represent under 20% of the sample. Sequencing was done on a sample of PBMCs. The receptor set was obtained from a man aged 60 to 69 with lung cancer.

This sequence joins TRBV2 and TRBJ1-4; D gene ambiguous. CDR1 is SNHLY, CDR2 FYNNEI, per germline. V lost 3 bases, J lost 8 bases, and 7 bases lay in between. The CDR3 has 12 amino acids. In DNA form, the CDR3 reads TGTGCCAGCAGTGACTCGGAGGAAAAACTGTTTTTT. This translates into CASSDSEEKLFF.

The V and J genes are TRBV18 and TRBJ1-1; 7 bases agree with TRBD1. Germline assignment: CDR1 KGHSH and CDR2 LQKENI. Trimming removed 3 bases from V and 4 bases from J; junction bases left unmatched: 5. This CDR3 comprises 14 residues. DNA for the CDR3: TGTGCCAGCTCACCTCAGGGGGTTGGCACTGAAGCTTTCTTT. Translated, it gives CASSPQGVGTEAFF.

The rearrangement links TRBV4-1 to TRBJ2-3; D is possibly TRBD2 (6 bases). CDR1 and CDR2 from the germline V gene are MGHRA and YSYEKL. The CDR3 is 15 residues long. Trimming cost V 5 bases and J 3 bases, with 15 bases left between them. The CDR3 loop reads CASSTPGLATDTQYF. The DNA of the CDR3 is TGCGCCAGCAGCACCCCGGGACTTGCTACAGATACGCAGTATTTT.

Only a few counts were recorded for this clone. In nucleotides, the CDR3 is TGTGCCAGCAGCCCCCGAGCTAGCATGAACACTGAAGCTTTCTTT. Translated: CASSPRASMNTEAFF. V is TRBV9 and J is TRBJ1-1; D gene unclear. This CDR3 spans 15 amino acids. The germline CDR1 and CDR2 sequences are SGDLS and YYNGEE. V was cut by 4 bases and J by 0 bases, with 13 bases left in between.

This rearrangement joins TRBV7-9 to TRBJ1-4, with D possibly matching TRBD1 (6 bases). V was trimmed by 5 bases and J by 3 bases, leaving 13 bases between them. The CDR3 is made up of 15 amino acids. Germline V gene lookup returns CDR1 SEHNR and CDR2 FQNEAQ (reference sequence). Written as DNA, the CDR3 is TGTGCCAGCAGCCCCCACGGACAGCCTAATGAAAAACTGTTTTTT. It specifies CASSPHGQPNEKLFF. Full variable domain (missing parts from reference TRBV7-9 and TRBJ1-4): DTGVSQNPRHKITKRGQNVTFRCDPISEHNRLYWYRQTLGQGPEFLTYFQNEAQLEKSRLLSDRFSAERPKGSFSTLEIQRTEQGDSAMYLCASSPHGQPNEKLFFGSGTQLSVL.

V is TRBV10-1 and J is TRBJ2-2; 8 bases are a match to TRBD1. The CDR3 has 14 amino acids. In germline, CDR1 is WNHNN, CDR2 SYGVQD (reference sequence). J was trimmed by 5 bases and V by 3 bases; bases with no gene match: 2. CDR3 loop: CASSDRGRTGELFF. Written as DNA, the CDR3 is TGCGCCAGCAGTGACAGGGGGCGAACCGGGGAGCTGTTTTTT.

The chain links TRBV11-2 to TRBJ1-1; D is ambiguous. Germline CDR1 SGHAT, CDR2 FQNNGV. Trimming took off 0 bases at V and 3 bases at J, with 5 bases between the two ends. CDR3 size: 13 residues. In nucleotides, the CDR3 is TGTGCCAGCAGCTTAGACCTATACACTGAAGCTTTCTTT. It translates to CASSLDLYTEAFF.

This clone has just one count. This sequence joins TRBV15 and TRBJ2-1; D remains ambiguous. The CDR3 is made up of 12 amino acids. The V gene lost 4 bases and the J gene lost 10 bases, with 11 bases spanning the gap. CDR1 is LNHNV and CDR2 is YYDKDF in the germline V gene (reference sequence). The CDR3 protein is CATSNRLREQFF. CDR3 DNA: TGTGCCACCAGCAATCGCCTTAGGGAGCAGTTCTTC.

The genes are TRBV12-3 or TRBV12-4 and TRBJ1-2; D is unresolved. V lost 6 bases to trimming and J lost 4 bases, with 6 bases between them. The CDR3 has 11 amino acids. In DNA form, the CDR3 reads TGTGCCAGCAGCCGACCCTATGGCTACACCTTC. It specifies CASSRPYGYTF.

The CDR3 sequence is CSVWSGVGYTQYF. As DNA, the CDR3 is TGCAGCGTTTGGTCGGGGGTTGGATATACGCAGTATTTT. J is TRBJ2-3 and V is TRBV29-1, with a weak D call TRBD2 (6 bases). CDR3 length equals 13 residues. CDR1 SQVTM and CDR2 ANQGSEA come from the germline V gene. Trimming stripped 5 bases from V and 7 bases from J, with 16 bases between.

The chain recombines TRBV7-3 with TRBJ2-5; D is ambiguous. The germline V gene encodes CDR1 SGHTA and CDR2 FQGTGA. CDR3 size: 14 residues. Trimming left V 7 bases short and J 7 bases short, with 19 bases between. The chain's CDR3 is CASNPLASYGTQYF. The CDR3 region has the DNA TGTGCCAGCAATCCCCTTGCCTCTTACGGGACCCAGTACTTC.

V is TRBV7-3 and J is TRBJ2-2, with D uncertain. The CDR3 totals 15 residues. The V end lost 4 bases, the J end lost 1 base, and 10 bases lay between the germline ends. The germline gives CDR1 SGHTA, CDR2 FQGTGA. CDR3 sequence: CASSSDWQNTGELFF. The CDR3 bases are TGTGCCAGCAGCTCCGACTGGCAGAACACCGGGGAGCTGTTTTTT.

The CDR3 region is CASSLVGQTNTEAFF. The CDR3 region has the DNA TGTGCCAGCAGTCTCGTAGGACAGACGAACACTGAAGCTTTCTTT. The chain recombines TRBV7-2 with TRBJ1-1, with D possibly TRBD1 on 6 matching bases. The CDR3 length is 15 residues. Germline-derived CDR1 and CDR2 are SGHTA and FQGNSA. V was trimmed by 6 bases and J by 1 base, leaving 15 bases between them.

V and J are TRBV3-1 (or the pseudogene TRBV3-2) and TRBJ1-6; perhaps TRBD1 as D (5 bases). V lost 0 bases to trimming and J lost 7 bases, with 13 bases between them. Per the germline V gene, CDR1 is LGHDT and CDR2 is YNNKEL (reference sequence). The CDR3 has 16 residues. The CDR3 region is CASSQEAGVGNSPLHF. CDR3 in DNA: TGTGCCAGCAGCCAAGAGGCGGGGGTCGGGAATTCACCCCTCCACTTT.

The chain recombines TRBV20-1 with TRBJ2-3, with D unresolved. CDR3 length: 11 residues. Germline lookup yields CDR1 DFQATT and CDR2 SNEGSKA (reference sequence). Trimming shortened V by 3 bases and J by 4 bases, and 5 bases separated the two germline ends. This CDR3 is CSASQPDTQYF. The DNA of the CDR3 is TGCAGTGCTAGTCAACCAGATACGCAGTATTTT.

This clone was recorded a few times. The chain recombines TRBV6-6 with TRBJ1-5; 7 bases match TRBD1. Germline-derived CDR1 and CDR2 are MNHNY and SVGAGI (reference sequence). The V gene end was trimmed by 3 bases and the J gene end by 7 bases; junction bases not matched to a gene: 3. The CDR3 loop spans 13 amino acids. CDR3 sequence (DNA): TGTGCCAGCAGTTATCAGGGGGACCAGCCCCAGCATTTT. Amino acid sequence: CASSYQGDQPQHF.

The chain employs TRBV5-6 and TRBJ2-2, with 7 bases that match TRBD1. Germline CDR1 is SGHDT and CDR2 is YYEEEE. V lost 4 bases to trimming and J lost 7 bases; unmatched junction nucleotides: 4. The CDR3 is 13 residues long. The CDR3 DNA reads as TGTGCCAGCAGCCCCCGGGACAGCGGGGAGCTGTTTTTT. Its protein product is CASSPRDSGELFF.

The V gene is TRBV5-1, the J gene TRBJ1-3, with D possibly TRBD1 on 5 matching bases. Germline CDR1 and CDR2: SGHRS and YFSETQ. The CDR3 runs 14 residues. Trimming cost V 4 bases and J 4 bases, with 12 bases left between them. The DNA of the CDR3 is TGCGCCAGCAGCACTGGGACGGGAGGAAACACCATATATTTT. Amino acid sequence: CASSTGTGGNTIYF.

The V gene is TRBV5-1, the J gene TRBJ1-2; 8 nucleotides match TRBD1. CDR1 is SGHRS, CDR2 YFSETQ, per germline. CDR3 length: 18 residues. V gave up 4 bases and J gave up 1 base; unmatched junction bases: 15. The CDR3 spells CASSQNLNPGQVNYGYTF. The CDR3 DNA sequence: TGCGCCAGCAGCCAAAATTTAAATCCGGGACAGGTTAACTATGGCTACACCTTC.

This clone was observed once. The rearrangement links TRBV25-1 to TRBJ1-4; D is perhaps TRBD1 (5 bases). The CDR3 loop spans 13 amino acids. From germline, CDR1 is MGHDK and CDR2 SYGVNS. Trimming cost V 6 bases and J 3 bases, with 8 bases left between them. As DNA, the CDR3 is TGTGCCAGCAGGGGGACGGCTAATGAAAAACTGTTTTTT. It specifies CASRGTANEKLFF.

This rearrangement joins TRBV5-1 to TRBJ1-4; D uncertain. The CDR3 spans 14 residues. Germline CDR1 and CDR2: SGHRS and YFSETQ. V lost 5 bases to trimming and J lost 4 bases, with 12 bases between them. The CDR3 sequence: CASRVSGDNEKLFF. The CDR3 region has the DNA TGCGCCAGCAGGGTGTCCGGGGATAATGAAAAACTGTTTTTT.

This clone has a single count. The chain combines TRBV6-5 with TRBJ1-2; 7 bases map to TRBD1. The CDR3 sequence is 16 residues long. Looked up from germline, CDR1 is MNHEY and CDR2 is SVGAGI. J gave up 6 bases and V 1 base, and 11 bases lay outside the gene matches. The DNA of the CDR3 is TGTGCCAGCAGTTACTTGGGGGGACAGCGGGAGGATGGCTACACCTTC. This translates into CASSYLGGQREDGYTF.

In its sample, this clone was seen a few times. The chain has TRBV30 and TRBJ1-1; D gene uncertain. This CDR3 region has 14 residues. Germline V gene data show CDR1 as GTSNPN and CDR2 as SVGIG (reference sequence). The V gene lost 5 bases and the J gene lost 0 bases, with 13 bases spanning the gap. CDR3: CAWEAGLMNTEAFF. DNA for the CDR3: TGTGCCTGGGAAGCAGGTCTTATGAACACTGAAGCTTTCTTT.

V is TRBV3-1 (or the pseudogene TRBV3-2) and J is TRBJ1-1, with 7 bases matching TRBD1. Germline-derived CDR1 and CDR2 are LGHDT and YNNKEL (reference sequence). The length of the CDR3 is 14 residues. Trimming at V came to 6 bases and at J to 0 bases, leaving 4 bases not matched to a gene. The CDR3 sequence: CASSRGQMNTEAFF. In DNA form, the CDR3 reads TGTGCCAGCAGTCGGGGACAGATGAACACTGAAGCTTTCTTT.

The rearrangement joins TRBV6-4 to TRBJ2-3; 9 nucleotides match TRBD1. This CDR3 spans 16 amino acids. V lost 2 bases and J lost 4; bases outside the gene matches: 7. Germline CDR1 is MRHNA and CDR2 is SNTAGT. The CDR3 reads CASSDQGQGQSDTQYF. The CDR3 DNA is TGTGCCAGCAGTGACCAGGGACAGGGCCAATCAGATACGCAGTATTTT.